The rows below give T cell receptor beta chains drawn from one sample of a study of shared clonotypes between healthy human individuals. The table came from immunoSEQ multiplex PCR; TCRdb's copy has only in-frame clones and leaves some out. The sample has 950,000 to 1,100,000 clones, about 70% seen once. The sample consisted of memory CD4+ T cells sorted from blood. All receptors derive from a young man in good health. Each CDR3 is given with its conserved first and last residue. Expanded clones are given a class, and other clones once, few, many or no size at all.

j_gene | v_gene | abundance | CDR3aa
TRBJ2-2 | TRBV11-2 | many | CASSLESQGTGELFF
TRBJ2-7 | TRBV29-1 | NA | CSVRGQGFYEQYF
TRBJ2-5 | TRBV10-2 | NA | CASRRGQETQYF
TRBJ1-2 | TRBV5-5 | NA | CASSFPEGTAQGTF
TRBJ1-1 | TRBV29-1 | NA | CSVPTAGGLNTEAFF
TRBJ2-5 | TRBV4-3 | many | CASSQDRWREQYF
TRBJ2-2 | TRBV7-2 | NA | CASSLEPASGELFF
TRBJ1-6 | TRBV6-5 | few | CASRVTFNSNSPLHF
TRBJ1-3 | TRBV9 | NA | CASSKQTPGNTIYF
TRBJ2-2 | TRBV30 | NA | CAWSAAGRALNTGELFF
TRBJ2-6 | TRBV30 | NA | CAWSVGRTGANVLTF
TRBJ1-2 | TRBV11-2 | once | CASSLGADRGPSGYTF
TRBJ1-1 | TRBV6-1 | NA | CASSEASRSCFEAFF
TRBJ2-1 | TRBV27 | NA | CASSLASGSYNEQFF
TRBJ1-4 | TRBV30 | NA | CAWSAGGAQSEKLFF
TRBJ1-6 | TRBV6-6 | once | CASSYSGPGANSPLHF
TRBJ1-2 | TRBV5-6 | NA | CASSLGRGNYGYTF
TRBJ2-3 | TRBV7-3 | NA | CASSMTGDVDTQYF
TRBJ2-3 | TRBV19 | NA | CASDRTGRTDTQYF
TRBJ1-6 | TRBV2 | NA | CASTVTPIGSPLHF
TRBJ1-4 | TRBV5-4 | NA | CASSSGDRGEKLFF
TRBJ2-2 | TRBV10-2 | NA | CASRRQGANTGELFF
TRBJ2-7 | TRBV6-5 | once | CASSNLDGSYEQYF
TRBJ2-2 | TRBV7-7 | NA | CASSLGGVNTGELFF
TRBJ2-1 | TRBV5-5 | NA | CASSLSGANYNEQFF
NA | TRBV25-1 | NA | CASSDIGTSSEQYF
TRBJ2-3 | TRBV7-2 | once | CASSLTRAADTQYF
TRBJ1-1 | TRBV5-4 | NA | CASSRTGLTEAFF
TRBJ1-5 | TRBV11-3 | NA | CASSAGRWQPQHF
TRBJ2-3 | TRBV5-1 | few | CASSLASGLTDTQYF
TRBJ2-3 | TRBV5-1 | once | CASSLGTVRSTDTQYF
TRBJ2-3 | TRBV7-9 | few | CASSLAGAGTDTQYF
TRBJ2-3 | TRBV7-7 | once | CASSKGGAKSDTQYF
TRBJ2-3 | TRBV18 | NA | CASSPWGGVDTQYF
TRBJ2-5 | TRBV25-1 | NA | CASSETSGLWGETQYF
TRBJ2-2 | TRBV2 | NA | CASSLQGKLGELFF
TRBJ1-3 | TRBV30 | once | CACRDPGGSGNTIYF
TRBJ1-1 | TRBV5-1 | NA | CASSLETYPQNTEAFF
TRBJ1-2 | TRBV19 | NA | CASSNWDRDGYTF
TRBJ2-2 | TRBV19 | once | CASSNTGGTGELFF
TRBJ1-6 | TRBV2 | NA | CASSLTNHNSPLHF